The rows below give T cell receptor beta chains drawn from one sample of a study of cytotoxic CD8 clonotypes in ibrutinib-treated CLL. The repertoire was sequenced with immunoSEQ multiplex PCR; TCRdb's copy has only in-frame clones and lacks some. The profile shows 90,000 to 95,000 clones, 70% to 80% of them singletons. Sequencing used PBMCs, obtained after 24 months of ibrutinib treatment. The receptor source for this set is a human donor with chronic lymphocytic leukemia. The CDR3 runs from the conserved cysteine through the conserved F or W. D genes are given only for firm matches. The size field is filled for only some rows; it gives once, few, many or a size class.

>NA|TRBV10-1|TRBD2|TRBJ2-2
CASSVGGEGSSVGELFF
TGCGCCAGCAGTGTGGGGGGGGAGGGCTCCAGTGTCGGGGAGCTGTTTTTT
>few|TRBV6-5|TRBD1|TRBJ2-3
CASSAGTGSRDTQYF
TGTGCCAGCAGTGCCGGGACAGGGAGTCGGGATACGCAGTATTTT
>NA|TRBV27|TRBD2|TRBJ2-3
CASSLSRRDYEF
TGTGCCAGCAGTTTATCGCGTAGGGACTACGAATTT
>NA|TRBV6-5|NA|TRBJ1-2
CASTTGGGRMHGYTF
TGTGCCAGCACCACTGGGGGAGGGAGAATGCATGGCTACACCTTC
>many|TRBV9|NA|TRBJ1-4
CASSVPGPTEKLFF
TGTGCCAGCAGCGTACCGGGCCCAACGGAAAAACTGTTTTTT
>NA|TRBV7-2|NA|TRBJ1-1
CASSRSLGVETEAFF
TGTGCCAGCAGCCGGTCTTTAGGGGTAGAAACTGAAGCTTTCTTT
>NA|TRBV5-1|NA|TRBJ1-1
CASSLGAAEAFF
TGCGCCAGCAGCTTAGGGGCTGCTGAAGCTTTCTTT
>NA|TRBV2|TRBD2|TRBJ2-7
CASSASGSSYEQYF
TGTGCCAGCAGTGCAAGCGGGAGTTCCTACGAGCAGTACTTC
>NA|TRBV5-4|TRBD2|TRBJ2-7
CASSPQWRESEQYF
TGTGCCAGCAGCCCTCAGTGGCGGGAGAGCGAGCAGTACTTC
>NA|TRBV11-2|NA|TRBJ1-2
CASSRVQVSDGYTF
TGTGCCAGCAGCCGAGTCCAAGTAAGCGATGGCTACACCTTC
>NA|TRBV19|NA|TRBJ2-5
CASSIWGTETQYF
TGTGCCAGTAGTATTTGGGGGACGGAGACCCAGTACTTC
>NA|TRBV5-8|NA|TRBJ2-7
CASSLGPGTYEQYF
TGTGCCAGCAGCTTGGGTCCAGGCACCTACGAGCAGTACTTC
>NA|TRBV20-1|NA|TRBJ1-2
CSARGPGGYTF
TGCAGTGCTAGAGGCCCCGGCGGCTACACCTTC
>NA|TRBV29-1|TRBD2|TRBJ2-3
CSVGAAGGPTDTQYF
TGCAGCGTGGGAGCGGCGGGGGGGCCTACAGATACGCAGTATTTT
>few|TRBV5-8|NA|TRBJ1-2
CASSLGTGGFTNYGYTF
TGTGCCAGCAGCTTGGGTACGGGTGGATTCACTAACTATGGCTACACCTTC
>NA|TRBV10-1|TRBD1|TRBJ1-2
CASLWTGSNYGYTF
TGCGCCAGCTTATGGACAGGCTCCAACTATGGCTACACCTTC
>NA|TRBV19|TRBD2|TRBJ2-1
CASSRSGLASPNEQFF
TGTGCCAGTAGTAGGAGTGGACTAGCATCTCCCAATGAGCAGTTCTTC
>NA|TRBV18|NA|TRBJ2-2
CASSPQRQYTGELFF
TGTGCCAGCTCACCACAGCGACAGTACACCGGGGAGCTGTTTTTT
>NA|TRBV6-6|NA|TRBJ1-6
CASSYLNGSPLHF
TGTGCCAGCAGTTATCTCAATGGCTCACCCCTCCACTTT
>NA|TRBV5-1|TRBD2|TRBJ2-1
CASSLVGTSGRNEQFF
TGCGCCAGCAGCTTGGTGGGGACTAGCGGGAGGAATGAGCAGTTCTTC
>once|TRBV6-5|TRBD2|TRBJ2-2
CASRIRRETGELFF
TGTGCCAGCAGGATCAGGCGGGAGACCGGGGAGCTGTTTTTT
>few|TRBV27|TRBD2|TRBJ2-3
CASSIFGLASTDTQYF
TGTGCCAGCAGTATCTTCGGACTAGCTAGCACAGATACGCAGTATTTT
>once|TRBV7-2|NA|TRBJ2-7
CASSLASTGSREQYF
TGTGCCAGCAGCTTAGCGTCGACAGGTTCACGAGAGCAGTACTTC
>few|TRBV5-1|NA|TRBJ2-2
CASSLELGTGELFF
TGCGCCAGCAGCTTGGAGTTAGGGACCGGGGAGCTGTTTTTT
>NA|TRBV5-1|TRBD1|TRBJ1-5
CASSPGQGKNQPQHF
TGCGCCAGCAGCCCGGGACAGGGAAAAAATCAGCCCCAGCATTTT
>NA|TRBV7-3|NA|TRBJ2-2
CASSPTRTGELFF
TGTGCCAGCAGCCCCACTAGGACCGGGGAGCTGTTTTTT
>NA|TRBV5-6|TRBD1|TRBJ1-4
CASSFFGTDPTNEKLFF
TGTGCCAGCAGCTTCTTTGGGACAGACCCAACTAATGAAAAACTGTTTTTT
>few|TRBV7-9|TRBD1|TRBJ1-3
CASSLVGTGENTIYF
TGTGCCAGCAGCTTAGTTGGAACAGGGGAAAACACCATATATTTT